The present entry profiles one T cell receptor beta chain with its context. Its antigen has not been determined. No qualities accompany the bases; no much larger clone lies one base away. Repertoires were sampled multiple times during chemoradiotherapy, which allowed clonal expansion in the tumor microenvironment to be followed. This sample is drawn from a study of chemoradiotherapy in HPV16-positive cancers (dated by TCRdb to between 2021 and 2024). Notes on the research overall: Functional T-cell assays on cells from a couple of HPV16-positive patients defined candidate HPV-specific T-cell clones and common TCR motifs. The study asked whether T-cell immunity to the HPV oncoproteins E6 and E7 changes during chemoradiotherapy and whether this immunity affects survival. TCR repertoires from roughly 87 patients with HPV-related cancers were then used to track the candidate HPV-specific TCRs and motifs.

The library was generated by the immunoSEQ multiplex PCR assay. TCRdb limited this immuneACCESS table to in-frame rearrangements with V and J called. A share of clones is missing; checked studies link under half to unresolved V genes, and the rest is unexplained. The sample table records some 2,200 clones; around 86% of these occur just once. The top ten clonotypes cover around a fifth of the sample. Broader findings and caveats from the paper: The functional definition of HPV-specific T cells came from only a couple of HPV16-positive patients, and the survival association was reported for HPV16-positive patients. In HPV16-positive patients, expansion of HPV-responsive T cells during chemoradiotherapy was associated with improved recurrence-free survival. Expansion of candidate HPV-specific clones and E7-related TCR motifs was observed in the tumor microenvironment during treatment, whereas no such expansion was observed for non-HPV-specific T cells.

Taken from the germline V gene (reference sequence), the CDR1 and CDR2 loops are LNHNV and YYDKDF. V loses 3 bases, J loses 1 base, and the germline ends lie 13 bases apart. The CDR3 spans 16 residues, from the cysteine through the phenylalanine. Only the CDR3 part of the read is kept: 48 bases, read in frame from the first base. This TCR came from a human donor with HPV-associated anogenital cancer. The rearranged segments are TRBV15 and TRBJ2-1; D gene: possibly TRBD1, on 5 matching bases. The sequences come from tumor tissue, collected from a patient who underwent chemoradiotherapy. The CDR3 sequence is CATSSTTGVSYNEQFF. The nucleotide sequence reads TGTGCCACCAGCAGTACCACAGGAGTATCCTACAATGAGCAGTTCTTC.